The 7 T cell receptor beta chains below come from one sample, sequenced in a study of glioma-infiltrating T cells after dendritic cell vaccination. The data were produced by immunoSEQ multiplex PCR, yet TCRdb's version contains in-frame clones alone and is incomplete. The table shows tens of thousands of clones, with under 90% occurring only once. Sequencing used blood, obtained before dendritic cell vaccination. These receptors came from a human donor with glioblastoma.

V is TRBV5-4 and J is TRBJ2-3; the match to TRBD1 covers 10 bases. CDR1 and CDR2 from the germline V gene are SGHNT and YYREEE (reference sequence). This CDR3 region has 17 residues. The J segment lost 3 bases and the V segment lost 5 bases, leaving 12 bases of the junction unmatched. CDR3 amino acids: CASSGSGTGVKTDTQYF. CDR3 coding DNA: TGTGCCAGCAGTGGGTCGGGGACAGGGGTTAAAACAGATACGCAGTATTTT.

This chain links TRBV13 with TRBJ2-1; 8 bases are a match to TRBD2. CDR1 PRHDT and CDR2 FYEKMQ come from the germline V gene (reference sequence). The CDR3 is made up of 15 amino acids. Losses at the gene ends were 3 bases for V and 2 bases for J; bases not matched to a gene: 3. CDR3 protein: CASSLLRGAYNEQFF. DNA for the CDR3: TGTGCCAGCAGCTTGCTGCGGGGGGCCTACAATGAGCAGTTCTTC.

V gene TRBV27 combines with J gene TRBJ1-2; 7 bases align to TRBD1. J was trimmed by 6 bases and V by 6 bases; bases with no gene match: 7. The germline V gene encodes CDR1 MNHEY and CDR2 SMNVEV (reference sequence). The CDR3 runs 13 residues. The CDR3 DNA sequence: TGTGCCAGCAGATTCCACAGGGGCGATGGCTACACCTTC. Translation gives CASRFHRGDGYTF.

Only one count was recorded for this clone. This sequence joins TRBV10-3 and TRBJ2-5; D call uncertain. Germline loops: CDR1 ENHRY, CDR2 SYGVKD. The ends were cut back, 0 bases at V and 5 bases at J, with 10 bases in the middle. This CDR3 contains 14 residues. The CDR3 sequence is CAISESTWWETQYF. As DNA, the CDR3 is TGTGCCATCAGTGAGTCGACTTGGTGGGAGACCCAGTACTTC.

J is TRBJ2-5 and V is TRBV5-1; 8 positions match TRBD2. The J segment lost 5 bases and the V segment lost 4 bases, leaving 10 bases of the junction unmatched. Germline V lookup: CDR1 SGHRS, CDR2 YFSETQ. The CDR3 is 15 amino acids. The CDR3 loop reads CASSMLPSGPETQYF. CDR3 in DNA: TGCGCCAGCAGCATGCTTCCTAGCGGGCCTGAGACCCAGTACTTC.

This clone has only one observation. V and J are TRBV7-6 and TRBJ2-3, with 12 bases identical to TRBD2. Germline assignment: CDR1 SGHVS and CDR2 FNYEAQ. This CDR3 is built from 15 residues. The J segment lost 3 bases and the V segment lost 5 bases, leaving 3 bases of the junction unmatched. CDR3 amino acids: CASSIGLAGTDTQYF. The CDR3 DNA reads as TGTGCCAGCAGCATAGGACTAGCGGGGACAGATACGCAGTATTTT.

This clone was recorded only once. CDR3 sequence reads: CASSLSSTQYF. The DNA of the CDR3 is TGTGCCAGTAGTCTCAGTTCAACGCAGTATTTT. This chain links TRBV19 with TRBJ2-3; D remains unclear. Trimming took 5 bases from V and 9 from J, leaving 9 bases between them. Germline CDR1 is LNHDA and CDR2 is SQIVND (reference sequence). CDR3 size: 11 residues.